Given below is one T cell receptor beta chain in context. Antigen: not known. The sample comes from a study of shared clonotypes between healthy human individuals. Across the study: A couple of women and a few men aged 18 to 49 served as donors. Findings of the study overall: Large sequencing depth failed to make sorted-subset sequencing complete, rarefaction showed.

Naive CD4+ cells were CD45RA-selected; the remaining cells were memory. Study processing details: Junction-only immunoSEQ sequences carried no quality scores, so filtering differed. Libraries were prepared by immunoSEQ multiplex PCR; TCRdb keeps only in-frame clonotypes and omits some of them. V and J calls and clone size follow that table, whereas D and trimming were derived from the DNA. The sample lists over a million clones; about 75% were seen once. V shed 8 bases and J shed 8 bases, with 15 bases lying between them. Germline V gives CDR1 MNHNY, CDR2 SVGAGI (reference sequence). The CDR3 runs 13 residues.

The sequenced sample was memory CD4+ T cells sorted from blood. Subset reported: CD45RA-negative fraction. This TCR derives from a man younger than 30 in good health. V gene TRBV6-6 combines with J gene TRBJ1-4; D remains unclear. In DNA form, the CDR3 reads TGTGCCAGCGTGGGAGATTTGGGCGAAAAACTGTTTTTT. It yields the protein CASVGDLGEKLFF.